This entry describes one T cell receptor beta chain. These data originate in a study of blood T cell repertoires in COVID-19. TCRdb keeps only in-frame clones here, not all; method: immunoSEQ multiplex PCR. The sample has a few hundred thousand clones; more than 75% are singletons. The clonotype comes from a man aged 35 to 55 who had recovered from COVID-19. The sample was PBMCs or T cells enriched from blood (not recorded which).

The CDR3 reads CASSLLAGVNEQFF. The CDR3 DNA is TGTGCCAGCAGCCTGCTAGCGGGAGTTAATGAGCAGTTCTTC. The chain uses TRBV6-5 and TRBJ2-1, with TRBD2 identical over 10 bases. Per the germline V gene, CDR1 is MNHEY and CDR2 is SVGAGI. J gave up 7 bases and V 6 bases, and 6 bases lay outside the gene matches. CDR3 length equals 14 residues.